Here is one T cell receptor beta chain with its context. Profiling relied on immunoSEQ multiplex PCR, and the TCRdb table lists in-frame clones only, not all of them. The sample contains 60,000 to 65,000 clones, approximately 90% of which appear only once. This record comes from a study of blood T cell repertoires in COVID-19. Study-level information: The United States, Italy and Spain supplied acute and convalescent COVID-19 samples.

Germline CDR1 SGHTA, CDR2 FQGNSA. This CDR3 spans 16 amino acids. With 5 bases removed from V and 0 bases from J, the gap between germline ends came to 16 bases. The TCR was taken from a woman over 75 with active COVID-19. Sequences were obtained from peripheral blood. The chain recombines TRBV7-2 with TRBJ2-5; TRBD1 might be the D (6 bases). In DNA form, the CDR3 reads TGTGCCAGCAGCCGCGCCGTCGGACAGTACCAAGAGACCCAGTACTTC. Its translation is CASSRAVGQYQETQYF.